These T cell receptor beta chains were read from a single sample in a study of PD-1 blockade in classical Hodgkin lymphoma. Sequencing used immunoSEQ multiplex PCR; TCRdb keeps in-frame clones, though not all of them. The sample has approximately 34,000 clones, over 65% seen once; the top ten hold about 16%. The specimen comprised peripheral blood mononuclear cells (PBMCs), sampled before the second cycle of nivolumab. The receptor source for this set is a human donor with classical Hodgkin lymphoma. Both conserved end residues are part of each CDR3. Each record gives: clone size, V gene, J gene, D gene, CDR3 length, CDR3 protein, CDR3 DNA. The D gene is left open where the match is weak. Rows may omit the clone size; those that give it use once, few, many or a size class.

.,TRBV19,TRBJ1-6,.,14,CASSRAGLSSPLHF,TGTGCCAGTAGTCGCGCAGGCTTGAGTTCACCCCTCCACTTT
.,TRBV19,TRBJ1-5,TRBD1,15,CASISRDRVNQPQHF,TGTGCCAGTATTAGCCGGGACAGGGTCAATCAGCCCCAGCATTTT
.,TRBV18,TRBJ1-2,.,15,CASSPLGAVNYGYTF,TGTGCCAGCTCACCACTGGGGGCAGTTAACTATGGCTACACCTTC
once,TRBV7-3,TRBJ2-1,.,13,CASSQSIDNEQFF,TGTGCCAGCAGCCAAAGCATCGACAATGAGCAGTTCTTC
.,TRBV5-4,TRBJ1-3,.,16,CASSLREGGTGNTIYF,TGTGCCAGCAGCTTACGTGAAGGGGGGACTGGAAACACCATATATTTT
.,TRBV5-5,TRBJ2-3,.,17,CASTPGPNWLSTDTQYF,TGTGCCAGCACCCCGGGGCCGAACTGGCTTAGCACAGATACGCAGTATTTT
once,TRBV7-2,TRBJ2-5,TRBD1,17,CASSLAILAGGIETQYF,TGTGCCAGCAGCTTAGCCATCTTGGCAGGGGGAATAGAGACCCAGTACTTC
.,TRBV9,TRBJ1-3,.,15,CASSVEAGSGNTIYF,TGTGCCAGCAGCGTAGAGGCGGGCTCTGGAAACACCATATATTTT
.,TRBV27,TRBJ2-3,.,14,CASSWDSATDTQYF,TGTGCCAGCAGTTGGGATAGCGCCACAGATACGCAGTATTTT
.,TRBV13,TRBJ1-5,TRBD1,13,CASSLTGGQPQHF,TGTGCCAGCAGCCTAACAGGGGGTCAGCCCCAGCATTTT
.,TRBV29-1,TRBJ2-1,TRBD2,13,CSVSSGEDNEQFF,TGCAGCGTTTCTAGCGGGGAGGACAATGAGCAGTTCTTC
.,TRBV6-6,TRBJ2-3,TRBD2,16,CASSYARGGYTDTQYF,TGTGCCAGCAGTTACGCTCGGGGGGGGTACACAGATACGCAGTATTTT
.,TRBV9,TRBJ1-4,.,14,CASSVSTIGEKLFF,TGTGCCAGCAGCGTATCGACCATCGGTGAAAAACTGTTTTTT
.,TRBV9,TRBJ2-7,.,14,CASSEGGRGYEQYF,TGTGCCAGCAGCGAGGGGGGACGGGGGTACGAGCAGTACTTC
.,TRBV11-2,TRBJ1-6,.,15,CASSLMGGASSPLHF,TGTGCCAGCAGCTTAATGGGGGGCGCTTCCTCACCCCTCCACTTT
.,TRBV5-1,TRBJ2-3,.,12,CASSLGGDTQYF,TGCGCCAGCAGCTTGGGAGGGGATACGCAGTATTTT
.,TRBV29-1,TRBJ1-1,TRBD1,14,CSVFLPGGVPEAFF,TGCAGCGTTTTCCTCCCAGGGGGAGTCCCTGAAGCTTTCTTT
few,TRBV5-4,TRBJ2-7,.,14,CASSTYGFSYEQYF,TGTGCCAGCAGTACTTACGGTTTTTCCTACGAGCAGTACTTC
.,TRBV7-8,TRBJ2-7,.,16,CASSLLTDGHSYEQYF,TGTGCCAGCAGCTTACTGACAGACGGACATTCCTACGAGCAGTACTTC
.,TRBV7-9,TRBJ1-1,.,12,CASSLVSTEAFF,TGTGCCAGCAGCCTTGTATCGACTGAAGCTTTCTTT
.,TRBV7-2,TRBJ2-3,.,13,CASSPDSPGGQYF,TGTGCCAGCAGCCCCGATTCCCCCGGGGGGCAGTATTTT
.,TRBV27,TRBJ2-7,.,13,CASSSAGLGEQYF,TGTGCCAGCAGTTCCGCGGGCCTGGGGGAGCAGTACTTC
.,TRBV7-5,TRBJ2-7,.,15,CASSPGIGEGYEQYF,TGTGCCAGCAGCCCGGGGATTGGGGAAGGCTACGAGCAGTACTTC
.,TRBV13,TRBJ2-7,TRBD1,15,CASTLGQRTVDEQYF,TGTGCCAGCACCTTGGGACAGCGTACAGTTGACGAGCAGTACTTC
.,TRBV6-5,TRBJ2-1,TRBD2,16,CASSYTGLAGGNEQFF,TGTGCCAGCAGTTACACGGGACTAGCGGGTGGGAATGAGCAGTTCTTC
.,TRBV7-6,TRBJ2-3,TRBD1,16,CASSLRQGAQLDTQYF,TGTGCCAGCAGCCTCCGACAGGGGGCGCAATTAGATACGCAGTATTTT
.,TRBV19,TRBJ2-7,TRBD1,16,CASSISGTGGAYEQYF,TGTGCCAGTAGTATTTCGGGGACAGGGGGGGCCTACGAGCAGTACTTC
once,TRBV7-6,TRBJ1-4,TRBD1,16,CASSSRPGQGSEKLFF,TGTGCCAGCAGCTCTCGCCCGGGACAGGGTAGTGAAAAACTGTTTTTT
.,TRBV6-5,TRBJ1-1,TRBD1,16,CASSYSAGGGGTEAFF,TGTGCCAGCAGTTACTCTGCAGGGGGCGGGGGCACTGAAGCTTTCTTT
few,TRBV5-1,TRBJ1-2,TRBD1,14,CASSLGTGGDGYTF,TGCGCCAGCAGCTTGGGGACAGGGGGCGATGGCTACACCTTC
.,TRBV11-2,TRBJ1-6,.,14,CASTFGNTNSPLHF,TGTGCCAGCACCTTCGGAAACACAAATTCACCCCTCCACTTT
.,TRBV27,TRBJ2-3,.,14,CASRYSPGTDTQYF,TGTGCCAGCAGGTACTCCCCCGGCACAGATACGCAGTATTTT
.,TRBV6-4,TRBJ2-5,TRBD1,20,CASSDGWQGASPLFVETQYF,TGTGCCAGCAGTGACGGTTGGCAGGGGGCTAGCCCCCTCTTCGTGGAGACCCAGTACTTC
.,TRBV29-1,TRBJ1-3,.,13,CSVGQAQGNTIYF,TGCAGCGTTGGCCAGGCGCAAGGAAACACCATATATTTT
.,TRBV6-5,TRBJ1-1,.,12,CASSRGFAEAFF,TGTGCCAGCTCTCGTGGGTTCGCTGAAGCTTTCTTT
.,TRBV7-9,TRBJ2-7,.,14,CASSLGGIATRQYF,TGTGCCAGCAGCTTAGGGGGGATAGCTACGAGGCAGTACTTC
.,TRBV12-2,TRBJ1-2,.,16,CASRAHPQQGFYGYTF,TGTGCAAGTCGCGCACATCCCCAACAGGGGTTCTATGGCTACACCTTC
.,TRBV5-8,TRBJ2-1,.,16,CASSLGPRLFLHEQFF,TGTGCCAGCAGCTTGGGTCCTCGTTTATTTCTTCATGAGCAGTTCTTC
.,TRBV2,TRBJ2-7,.,16,CASNLPRDGSSYEQYF,TGTGCCAGCAATTTACCCCGGGACGGATCCTCCTACGAGCAGTACTTC